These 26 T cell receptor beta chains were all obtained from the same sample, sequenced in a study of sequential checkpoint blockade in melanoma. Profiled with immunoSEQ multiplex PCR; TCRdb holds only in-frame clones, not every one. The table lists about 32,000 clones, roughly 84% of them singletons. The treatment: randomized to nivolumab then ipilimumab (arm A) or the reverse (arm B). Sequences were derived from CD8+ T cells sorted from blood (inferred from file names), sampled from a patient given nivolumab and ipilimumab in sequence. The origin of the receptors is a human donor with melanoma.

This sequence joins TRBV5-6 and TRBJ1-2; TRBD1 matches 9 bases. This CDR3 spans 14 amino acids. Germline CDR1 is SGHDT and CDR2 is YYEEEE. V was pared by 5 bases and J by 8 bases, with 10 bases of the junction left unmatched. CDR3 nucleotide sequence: TGTGCCAGCAGTTATGGGACAGGGACCAAAGGCTACACCTTC. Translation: CASSYGTGTKGYTF.

CDR3 coding DNA: TGCAGCGTCTGGGCGGGCGGCACCTACGAGCAGTACTTC. It is translated as CSVWAGGTYEQYF. The chain carries TRBV29-1 and TRBJ2-7; a weak D match, TRBD2 (5 bases). This CDR3 region has 13 residues. Trimming stripped 6 bases from V and 2 bases from J, with 14 bases between. Germline CDR1 reads SQVTM; CDR2 reads ANQGSEA.

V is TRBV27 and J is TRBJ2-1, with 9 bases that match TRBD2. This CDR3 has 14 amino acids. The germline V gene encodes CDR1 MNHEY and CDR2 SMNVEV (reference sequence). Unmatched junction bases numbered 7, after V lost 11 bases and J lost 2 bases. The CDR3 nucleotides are TGTGCCGCAGCTGCGGGAGGGCCCTACAATGAGCAGTTCTTC. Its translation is CAAAAGGPYNEQFF.

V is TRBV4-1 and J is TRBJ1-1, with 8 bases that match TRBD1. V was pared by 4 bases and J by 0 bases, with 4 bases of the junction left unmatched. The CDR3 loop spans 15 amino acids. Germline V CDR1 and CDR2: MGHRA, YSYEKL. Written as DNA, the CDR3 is TGCGCCAGCAGCCCTGGACAGGGCATGAACACTGAAGCTTTCTTT. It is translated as CASSPGQGMNTEAFF.

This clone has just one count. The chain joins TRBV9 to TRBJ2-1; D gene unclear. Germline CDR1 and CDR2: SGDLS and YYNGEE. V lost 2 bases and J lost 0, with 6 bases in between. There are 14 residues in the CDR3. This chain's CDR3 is CASSVVSSYNEQFF. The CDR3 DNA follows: TGTGCCAGCAGCGTGGTTAGCTCCTACAATGAGCAGTTCTTC.

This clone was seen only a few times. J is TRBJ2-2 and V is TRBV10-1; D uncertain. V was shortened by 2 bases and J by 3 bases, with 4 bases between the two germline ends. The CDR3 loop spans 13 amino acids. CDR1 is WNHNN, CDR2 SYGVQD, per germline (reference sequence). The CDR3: CASSESYTGELFF. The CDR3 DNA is TGCGCCAGCAGTGAGAGCTACACCGGGGAGCTGTTTTTT.

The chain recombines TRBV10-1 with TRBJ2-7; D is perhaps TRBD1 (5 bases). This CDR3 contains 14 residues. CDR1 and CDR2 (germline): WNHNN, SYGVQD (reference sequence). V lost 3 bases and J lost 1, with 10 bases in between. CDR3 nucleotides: TGCGCCAGCAGTGATCCAGGGCAGTCCTACGAGCAGTACTTC. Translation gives CASSDPGQSYEQYF.

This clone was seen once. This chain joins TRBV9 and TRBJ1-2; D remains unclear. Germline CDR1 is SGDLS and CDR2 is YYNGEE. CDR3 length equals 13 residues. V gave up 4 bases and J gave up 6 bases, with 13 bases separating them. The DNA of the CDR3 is TGTGCCAGCAGCTTAAATGATGGGCATGGCTACACCTTC. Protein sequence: CASSLNDGHGYTF.

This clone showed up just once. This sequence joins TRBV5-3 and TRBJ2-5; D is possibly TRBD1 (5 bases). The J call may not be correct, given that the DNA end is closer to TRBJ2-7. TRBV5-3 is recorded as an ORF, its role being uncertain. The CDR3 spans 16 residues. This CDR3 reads CARSNPKGFRLYEQYF. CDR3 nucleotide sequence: TGTGCCAGAAGCAATCCGAAGGGGTTTAGGCTTTACGAGCAGTACTTC.

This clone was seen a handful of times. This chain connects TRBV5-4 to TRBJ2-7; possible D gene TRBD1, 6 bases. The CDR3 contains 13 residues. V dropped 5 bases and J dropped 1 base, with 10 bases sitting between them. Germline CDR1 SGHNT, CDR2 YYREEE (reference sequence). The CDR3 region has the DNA TGTGCCAGCAGACAGGACAGTTCCTACGAGCAGTACTTC. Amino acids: CASRQDSSYEQYF. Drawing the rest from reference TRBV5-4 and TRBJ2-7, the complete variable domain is ETGVTQSPTHLIKTRGQQVTLRCSSQSGHNTVSWYQQALGQGPQFIFQYYREEENGRGNFPPRFSGLQFPNYSSELNVNALELDDSALYLCASRQDSSYEQYFGPGTRLTVT.

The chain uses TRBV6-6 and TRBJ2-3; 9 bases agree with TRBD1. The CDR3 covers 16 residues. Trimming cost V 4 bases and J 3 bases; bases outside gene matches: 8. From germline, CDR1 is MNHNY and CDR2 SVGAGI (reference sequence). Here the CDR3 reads CASSWLSTGGTDTQYF. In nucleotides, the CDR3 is TGTGCCAGCAGTTGGCTTTCGACAGGGGGTACAGATACGCAGTATTTT.

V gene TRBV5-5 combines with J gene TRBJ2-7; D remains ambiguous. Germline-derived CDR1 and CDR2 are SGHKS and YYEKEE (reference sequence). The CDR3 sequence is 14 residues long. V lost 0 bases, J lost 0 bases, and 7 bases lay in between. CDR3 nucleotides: TGTGCCAGCAGCTTGGGAGTCGGCTCCTACGAGCAGTACTTC. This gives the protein CASSLGVGSYEQYF.

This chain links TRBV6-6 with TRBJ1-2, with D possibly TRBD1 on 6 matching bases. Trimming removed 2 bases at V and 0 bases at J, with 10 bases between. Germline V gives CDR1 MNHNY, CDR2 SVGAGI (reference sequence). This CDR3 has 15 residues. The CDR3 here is CASSYRQEANYGYTF. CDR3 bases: TGTGCCAGCAGTTACAGACAGGAAGCTAACTATGGCTACACCTTC.

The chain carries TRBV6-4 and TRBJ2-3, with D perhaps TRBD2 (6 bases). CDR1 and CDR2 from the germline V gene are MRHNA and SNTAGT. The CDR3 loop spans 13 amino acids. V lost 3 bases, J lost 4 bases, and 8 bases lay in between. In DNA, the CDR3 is TGTGCCAGCAGTGAGGGGGACTCAGATACGCAGTATTTT. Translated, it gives CASSEGDSDTQYF.

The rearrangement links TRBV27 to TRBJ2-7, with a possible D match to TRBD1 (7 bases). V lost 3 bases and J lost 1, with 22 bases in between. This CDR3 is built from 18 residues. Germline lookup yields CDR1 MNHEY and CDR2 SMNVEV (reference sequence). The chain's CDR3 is CASSFFGTVQGGSYEQYF. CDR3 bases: TGTGCCAGCAGTTTCTTCGGGACGGTTCAGGGGGGATCCTACGAGCAGTACTTC.

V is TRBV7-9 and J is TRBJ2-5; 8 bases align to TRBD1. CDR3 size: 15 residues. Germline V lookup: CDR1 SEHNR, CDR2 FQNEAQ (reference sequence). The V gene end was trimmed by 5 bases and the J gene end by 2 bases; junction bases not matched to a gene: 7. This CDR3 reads CASSQGQAKQETQYF. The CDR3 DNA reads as TGTGCCAGCAGCCAGGGACAGGCAAAACAAGAGACCCAGTACTTC.

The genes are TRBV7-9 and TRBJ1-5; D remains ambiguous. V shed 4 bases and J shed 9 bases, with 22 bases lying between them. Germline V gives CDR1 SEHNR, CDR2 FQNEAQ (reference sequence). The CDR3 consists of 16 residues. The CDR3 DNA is TGTGCCAGCAGCTCAATACCCTCAGGCTTCTCCGGGCCCCAGCATTTT. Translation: CASSSIPSGFSGPQHF.

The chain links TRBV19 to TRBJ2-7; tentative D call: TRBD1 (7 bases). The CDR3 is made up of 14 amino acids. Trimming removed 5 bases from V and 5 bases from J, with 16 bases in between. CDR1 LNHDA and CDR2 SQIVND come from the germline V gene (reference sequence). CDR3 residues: CASSRGTDLNEQYF. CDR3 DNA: TGTGCCAGTAGTCGGGGGACAGATCTTAACGAGCAGTACTTC.

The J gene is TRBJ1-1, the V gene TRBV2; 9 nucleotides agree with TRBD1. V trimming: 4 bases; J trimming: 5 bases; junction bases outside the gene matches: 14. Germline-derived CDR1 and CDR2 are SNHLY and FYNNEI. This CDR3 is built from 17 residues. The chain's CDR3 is CASSGYPGGQGYTEAFF. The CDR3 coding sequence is TGTGCCAGCAGTGGCTACCCGGGGGGACAGGGCTATACTGAAGCTTTCTTT.

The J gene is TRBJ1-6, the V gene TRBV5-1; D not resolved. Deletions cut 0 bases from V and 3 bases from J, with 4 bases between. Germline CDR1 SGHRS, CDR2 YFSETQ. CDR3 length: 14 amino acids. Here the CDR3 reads CASSLVLYNSPLHF. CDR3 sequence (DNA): TGCGCCAGCAGCTTGGTCCTCTATAATTCACCCCTCCACTTT.

The CDR3 loop reads CATRGISLGSPQHF. The CDR3 DNA is TGTGCCACCCGGGGGATTAGCTTGGGGTCGCCCCAGCATTTT. The rearrangement uses TRBV10-3 and TRBJ1-5, with a tentative D call TRBD1 (5 bases). Germline-derived CDR1 and CDR2 are ENHRY and SYGVKD. V lost 10 bases and J 9 bases, leaving 22 bases between the germline ends. The length of the CDR3 is 14 residues.

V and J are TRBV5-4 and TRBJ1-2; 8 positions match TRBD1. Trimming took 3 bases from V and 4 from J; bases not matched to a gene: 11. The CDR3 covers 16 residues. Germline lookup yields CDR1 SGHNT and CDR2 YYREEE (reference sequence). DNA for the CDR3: TGTGCCAGCAGCTCTACGACAGGGGTCAGTACCTATGGCTACACCTTC. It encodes CASSSTTGVSTYGYTF.

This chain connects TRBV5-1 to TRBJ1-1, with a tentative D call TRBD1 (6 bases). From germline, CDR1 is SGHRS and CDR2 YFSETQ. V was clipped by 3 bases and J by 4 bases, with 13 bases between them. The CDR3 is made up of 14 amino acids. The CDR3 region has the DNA TGCGCCAGCAGCTACAGGGAACCGGGCACTGAAGCTTTCTTT. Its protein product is CASSYREPGTEAFF.

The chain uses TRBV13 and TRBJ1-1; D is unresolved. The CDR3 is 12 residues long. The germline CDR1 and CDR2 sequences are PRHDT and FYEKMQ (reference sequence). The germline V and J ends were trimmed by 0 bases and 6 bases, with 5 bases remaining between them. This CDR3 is CASSLGQPEAFF. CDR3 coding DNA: TGTGCCAGCAGCTTAGGACAACCTGAAGCTTTCTTT.

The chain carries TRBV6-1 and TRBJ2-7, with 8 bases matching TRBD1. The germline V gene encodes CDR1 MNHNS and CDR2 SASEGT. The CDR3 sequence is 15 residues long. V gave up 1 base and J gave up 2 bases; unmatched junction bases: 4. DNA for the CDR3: TGTGCCAGCAGTGAAGGGACAGGGCCCCCCTACGAGCAGTACTTC. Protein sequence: CASSEGTGPPYEQYF.

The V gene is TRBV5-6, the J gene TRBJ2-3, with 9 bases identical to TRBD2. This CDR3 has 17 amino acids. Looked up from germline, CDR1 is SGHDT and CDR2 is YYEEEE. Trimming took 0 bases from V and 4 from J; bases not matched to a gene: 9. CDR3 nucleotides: TGTGCCAGCAGCTTGGCCGGAGCGGGAGGAAGGGCAGATACGCAGTATTTT. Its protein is CASSLAGAGGRADTQYF.